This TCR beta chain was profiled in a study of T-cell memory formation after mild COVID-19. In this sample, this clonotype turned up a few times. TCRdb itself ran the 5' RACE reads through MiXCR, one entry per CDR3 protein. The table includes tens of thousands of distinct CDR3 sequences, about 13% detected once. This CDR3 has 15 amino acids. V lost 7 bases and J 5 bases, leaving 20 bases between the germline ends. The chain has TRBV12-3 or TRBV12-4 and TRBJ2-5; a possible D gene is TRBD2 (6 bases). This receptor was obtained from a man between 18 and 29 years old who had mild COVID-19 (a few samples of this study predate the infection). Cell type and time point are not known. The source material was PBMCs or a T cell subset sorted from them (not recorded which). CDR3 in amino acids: CASTGGTHVRETQYF. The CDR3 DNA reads TGTGCCAGCACTGGCGGGACCCATGTACGGGAGACCCAGTACTTC.